The sequence of this T cell receptor beta chain was determined in a study of CD8 T cells in ankylosing spondylitis. The study, taken as a whole, reports: Ankylosing spondylitis blood seemed to carry a telltale TCR beta motif made of roughly eight highly homologous variants. Disease-linked clones displayed a CD8+ phenotype and appeared relatively rarely in peripheral blood. Clones tied to disease were said to be significantly enriched in matched ankylosing spondylitis synovial fluid. Prior literature has documented some motif variants in synovial fluid and blood from reactive arthritis.

It was by quantitative 5'-RACE with molecular barcodes that TCR beta libraries were made. MiXCR, run by TCRdb on the 5' RACE reads, gives a single entry per CDR3 protein. This sample has 450,000 to 550,000 distinct CDR3 sequences, with roughly 5% found just once. Trimming shortened V by 5 bases and J by 6 bases, and 10 bases separated the two germline ends. The CDR3 extends over 12 amino acids. Germline values: CDR1 SEHNR, CDR2 FQNEAQ (reference sequence). Many counts were recorded for this clonotype. What it recognizes is unknown. The source material was blood, either unsorted or a sorted T cell fraction (not recorded which). The clonotype was recovered from a male donor with ankylosing spondylitis. This chain uses TRBV7-9 with TRBJ1-2, with D perhaps matching TRBD1 (5 bases). The CDR3 region is CASSTGLDGYTF. CDR3 DNA sequence: TGTGCCAGCAGCACAGGATTAGATGGCTACACCTTC.